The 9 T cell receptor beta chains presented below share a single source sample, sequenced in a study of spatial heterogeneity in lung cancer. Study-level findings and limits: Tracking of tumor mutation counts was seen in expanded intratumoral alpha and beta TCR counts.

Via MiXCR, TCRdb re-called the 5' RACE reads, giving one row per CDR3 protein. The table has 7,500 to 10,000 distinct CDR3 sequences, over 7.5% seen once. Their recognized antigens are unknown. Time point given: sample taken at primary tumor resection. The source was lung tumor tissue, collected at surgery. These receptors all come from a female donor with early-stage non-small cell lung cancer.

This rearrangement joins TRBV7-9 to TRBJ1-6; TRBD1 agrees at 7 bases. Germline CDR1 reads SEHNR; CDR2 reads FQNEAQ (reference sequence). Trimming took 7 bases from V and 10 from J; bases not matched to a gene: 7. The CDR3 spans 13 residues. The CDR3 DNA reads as TGTGCCAGCACCACCACAGGGGACTCACCCCTCCACTTT. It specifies CASTTTGDSPLHF.

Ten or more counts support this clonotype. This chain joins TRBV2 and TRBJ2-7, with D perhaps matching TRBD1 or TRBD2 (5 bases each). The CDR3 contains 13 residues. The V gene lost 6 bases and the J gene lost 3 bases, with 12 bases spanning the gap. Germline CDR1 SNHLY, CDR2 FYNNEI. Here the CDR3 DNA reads TGTGCCAGCAGCGAGGGGACGGTCTACGAGCAGTACTTC. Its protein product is CASSEGTVYEQYF.

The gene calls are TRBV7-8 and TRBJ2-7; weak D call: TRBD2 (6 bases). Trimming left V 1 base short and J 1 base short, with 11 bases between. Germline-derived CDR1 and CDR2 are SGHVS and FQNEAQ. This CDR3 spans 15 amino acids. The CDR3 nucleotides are TGTGCCAGCAGCTTAGTTGCGGGGCGTTCCTACGAGCAGTACTTC. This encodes CASSLVAGRSYEQYF.

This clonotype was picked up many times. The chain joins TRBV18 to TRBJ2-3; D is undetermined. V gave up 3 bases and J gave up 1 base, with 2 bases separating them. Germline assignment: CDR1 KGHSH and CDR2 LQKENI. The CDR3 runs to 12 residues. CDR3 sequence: CASSPGTDTQYF. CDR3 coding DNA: TGTGCCAGCTCACCCGGCACAGATACGCAGTATTTT.

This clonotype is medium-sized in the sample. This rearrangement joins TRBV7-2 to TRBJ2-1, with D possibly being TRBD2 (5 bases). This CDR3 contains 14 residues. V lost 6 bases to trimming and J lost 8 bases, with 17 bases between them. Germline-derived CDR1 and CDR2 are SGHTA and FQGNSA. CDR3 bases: TGTGCCAGCAGTTCGTCCGCGGGCGGGCATGAGCAGTTCTTC. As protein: CASSSSAGGHEQFF.

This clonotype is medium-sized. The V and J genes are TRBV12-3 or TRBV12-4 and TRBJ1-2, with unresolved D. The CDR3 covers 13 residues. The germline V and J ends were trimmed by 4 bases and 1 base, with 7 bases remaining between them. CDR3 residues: CASSWRNNYGYTF. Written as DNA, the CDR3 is TGTGCCAGCAGTTGGAGGAATAACTATGGCTACACCTTC.

The CDR3 spells CASSLAPAGGGTDTQYF. CDR3 nucleotide sequence: TGTGCCAGCAGCTTAGCGCCGGCAGGGGGCGGGACAGATACGCAGTATTTT. This chain joins TRBV7-2 and TRBJ2-3; 8 bases match TRBD1. The germline CDR1 and CDR2 sequences are SGHTA and FQGNSA. The CDR3 is made up of 17 amino acids. The V segment lost 0 bases and the J segment 3 bases; nucleotides outside the gene matches: 8.

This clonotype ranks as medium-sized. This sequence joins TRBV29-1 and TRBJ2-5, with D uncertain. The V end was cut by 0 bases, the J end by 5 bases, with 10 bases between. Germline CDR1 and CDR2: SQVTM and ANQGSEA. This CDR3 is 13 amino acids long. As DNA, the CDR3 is TGCAGCGTTGAAGATAGTGGGTGGGAGACCCAGTACTTC. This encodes CSVEDSGWETQYF.

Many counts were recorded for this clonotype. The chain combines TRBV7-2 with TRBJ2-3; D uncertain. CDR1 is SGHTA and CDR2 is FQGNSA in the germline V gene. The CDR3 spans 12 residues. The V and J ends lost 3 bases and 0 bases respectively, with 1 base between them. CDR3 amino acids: CASSFSTDTQYF. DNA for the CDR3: TGTGCCAGCAGCTTTAGCACAGATACGCAGTATTTT.